The TCR beta chain under discussion was sequenced for a study of blood T cell repertoires in COVID-19. About the research overall: There were acute and convalescent COVID-19 samples, and they came from the United States, Italy and Spain. Sources were T cells, B-cell-depleted T cells, or PBMCs; the material itself was cDNA or gDNA.

Trimming cost V 3 bases and J 7 bases, with 13 bases left between them. This CDR3 contains 14 residues. Germline CDR1 is DFQATT and CDR2 is SNEGSKA (reference sequence). This clone was found a few times. The authors' processing: Reference gene primer amplification yielded estimated nucleated cell counts. Produced via immunoSEQ multiplex PCR; TCRdb's table is partial and in-frame only. V and J calls and clone size are copied from that table; D and trimming were computed from the DNA. The table records approximately 180,000 clones, 82% of them present only once. The sequenced material came from peripheral blood. The TCR was taken from a woman between 70 and 85 years old with acute or convalescent COVID-19. This chain links TRBV20-1 with TRBJ1-6; D possibly corresponds to TRBD1 (6 bases). CDR3 coding DNA: TGCAGTGCTAGTCTGGGGGCCCGAAATTCACCCCTCCACTTT. Translation gives CSASLGARNSPLHF.